These 19 T cell receptor beta chains were sequenced from one sample in a study of graft-versus-host responses after intestinal transplantation. This table comes from immunoSEQ multiplex PCR, and its TCRdb copy is limited to in-frame clones, with some not included. The table has about 64,000 clones, around 90% seen once. The starting material was bone marrow, obtained 700 to 750 days after intestinal transplantation. The receptors stem from a human patient who received an intestinal transplant, so some T cells may come from the graft donor.

The chain joins TRBV28 to TRBJ1-5; 7 nucleotides line up with TRBD1. The CDR3 totals 16 residues. Germline CDR1 MDHEN, CDR2 SYDVKM. Losses at the gene ends were 7 bases for V and 7 bases for J; bases not matched to a gene: 16. CDR3 region: CASIQTGAGSFQPQHF. The CDR3 bases are TGTGCCAGCATTCAAACAGGGGCAGGGTCCTTCCAGCCCCAGCATTTT.

The chain links TRBV9 to TRBJ2-1; 9 bases line up with TRBD2. The J segment lost 9 bases and the V segment lost 1 base, leaving 8 bases of the junction unmatched. Germline V CDR1 and CDR2: SGDLS, YYNGEE. The CDR3 is 15 amino acids. DNA for the CDR3: TGTGCCAGCAGCGTAAGCGGCGGGAGGGGATTTGAGCAGTTCTTC. Protein product: CASSVSGGRGFEQFF.

This sequence joins TRBV7-6 and TRBJ2-3; D perhaps matches TRBD2 (6 bases). CDR1 is SGHVS and CDR2 is FNYEAQ in the germline V gene. V was pared by 6 bases and J by 2 bases, with 15 bases between. The CDR3 has 15 amino acids. The CDR3, as DNA: TGTGCCAGCAGTCCGACCGGGAGCTACACAGATACGCAGTATTTT. Residues: CASSPTGSYTDTQYF.

The rearrangement joins TRBV10-3 to TRBJ1-1; D may be TRBD1 (5 bases). Germline V gene data show CDR1 as ENHRY and CDR2 as SYGVKD. The CDR3 spans 13 residues. V shed 8 bases and J shed 1 base, with 11 bases lying between them. The CDR3 here is CAIAAGQNTEAFF. The CDR3 DNA reads as TGTGCCATCGCGGCGGGGCAGAACACTGAAGCTTTCTTT.

The V gene is TRBV29-1, the J gene TRBJ2-3; the match to TRBD2 covers 8 bases. V was pared by 6 bases and J by 6 bases, with 20 bases of the junction left unmatched. The CDR3 is 17 residues long. CDR1 and CDR2 from the germline V gene are SQVTM and ANQGSEA. For the CDR3, the DNA is TGCAGCGTCGGAATTACGCGGGAGGTGCTGTACGTTGATACGCAGTATTTT. It yields the protein CSVGITREVLYVDTQYF.

The V gene is TRBV6-5, the J gene TRBJ1-5; D ambiguous. This CDR3 is 13 amino acids long. CDR1 MNHEY and CDR2 SVGAGI come from the germline V gene. Trimming took 10 bases from V and 4 from J, leaving 14 bases between them. For the CDR3, the DNA is TGTGCCACCTCGACGAGCATAAATCAGCCCCAGCATTTT. Translation gives CATSTSINQPQHF.

The chain couples TRBV11-1 to TRBJ1-2, with D unclear. Germline lookup yields CDR1 SGHAT and CDR2 FQDESV (reference sequence). The V end was cut by 1 base, the J end by 8 bases, with 11 bases between. This CDR3 has 13 amino acids. CDR3 region: CASSLGEMRGYTF. CDR3 coding DNA: TGTGCCAGCAGCTTAGGCGAGATGAGAGGCTACACCTTC.

The rearrangement links TRBV11-1 to TRBJ2-3; no clear D. Germline values: CDR1 SGHAT, CDR2 FQDESV (reference sequence). V was pared by 8 bases and J by 2 bases, with 11 bases between. The CDR3 length is 13 residues. Here the CDR3 DNA reads TGTGCCAGCTCGTGGGAACTCACAGATACGCAGTATTTT. Its translation: CASSWELTDTQYF.

The chain employs TRBV6-6 and TRBJ2-1; D gene ambiguous. Trimming removed 3 bases from V and 0 bases from J, with 12 bases in between. This CDR3 has 16 amino acids. CDR1 is MNHNY and CDR2 is SVGAGI in the germline V gene (reference sequence). The CDR3 sequence is CASSYRVLSSYNEQFF. In DNA form, the CDR3 reads TGTGCCAGCAGTTATCGGGTCCTTAGCTCCTACAATGAGCAGTTCTTC.

The chain uses TRBV7-2 and TRBJ2-5; D is unclear. The V and J ends lost 1 base and 2 bases respectively, with 5 bases between them. Germline V gene sequence: CDR1 SGHTA, CDR2 FQGNSA. The CDR3 covers 13 residues. CDR3 sequence (DNA): TGTGCCAGCAGCTTAGAAAGACAAGAGACCCAGTACTTC. Amino acid sequence: CASSLERQETQYF.

This rearrangement joins TRBV30 to TRBJ2-1; 12 nucleotides match TRBD1. With V trimmed by 2 bases and J by 4 bases, 6 bases remained unmatched. The CDR3 runs to 16 residues. CDR1 is GTSNPN and CDR2 is SVGIG in the germline V gene (reference sequence). The CDR3: CAWSLGQGASYNEQFF. CDR3 bases: TGTGCCTGGAGTTTGGGACAGGGGGCCTCATACAATGAGCAGTTCTTC. Supplemented by reference TRBV30 and TRBJ2-1, the full variable domain reads SQTIHQWPATLVQPVGSPLSLECTVEGTSNPNLYWYRQAAGRGLQLLFYSVGIGQISSEVPQNLSASRPQDRQFILSSKKLLLSDSGFYLCAWSLGQGASYNEQFFGPGTRLTVL.

J is TRBJ1-2 and V is TRBV27; D might be TRBD1 (6 bases). V lost 5 bases and J 7 bases, leaving 20 bases between the germline ends. The CDR3 sequence is 15 residues long. The germline gives CDR1 MNHEY, CDR2 SMNVEV (reference sequence). CDR3 amino acids: CASSTLTGWNGGYTF. CDR3 bases: TGTGCCAGCAGTACCCTTACAGGGTGGAACGGTGGCTACACCTTC.

Remarks on this clone: The sample has other DNA sequences that encode this CDR3 too. The CDR3 nucleotides read TGCGCCAGCAGCCAAGATGGGACAGGGGGCTTAGAGACCCAGTACTTC. This translates into CASSQDGTGGLETQYF. The V call is TRBV4-1, the J call TRBJ2-5; 12 bases line up with TRBD1. Trimming removed 0 bases from V and 4 bases from J; junction bases left unmatched: 3. CDR3 length: 16 residues. The germline V gene has CDR1 MGHRA and CDR2 YSYEKL.

The chain links TRBV9 to TRBJ2-3, with unresolved D. This CDR3 is 14 amino acids long. The germline V gene encodes CDR1 SGDLS and CDR2 YYNGEE. Trimming shortened V by 4 bases and J by 2 bases, and 11 bases separated the two germline ends. CDR3 DNA: TGTGCCAGCAGCTCCATCGGCTACACAGATACGCAGTATTTT. Amino acids: CASSSIGYTDTQYF.

This clone has a handful of counts. The genes are TRBV6-1 and TRBJ2-1; TRBD1 matches 11 bases. V lost 3 bases, J lost 6 bases, and 4 bases stayed unmatched. This CDR3 has 15 residues. From germline, CDR1 is MNHNS and CDR2 SASEGT. CDR3: CASSEAGTGGNEQFF. CDR3 DNA: TGTGCCAGCAGTGAGGCCGGGACAGGGGGCAATGAGCAGTTCTTC.

This clone was counted a few times. This chain connects TRBV7-2 to TRBJ2-5, with D perhaps TRBD1 or TRBD2 (6 bases each). Trimming cost V 5 bases and J 4 bases, with 11 bases left between them. Germline V gives CDR1 SGHTA, CDR2 FQGNSA. The length of the CDR3 is 13 residues. The CDR3 spells CASSRGGRETQYF. CDR3 DNA: TGTGCCAGCAGCCGAGGGGGGAGAGAGACCCAGTACTTC.

The V call is TRBV7-9, the J call TRBJ2-7; the match to TRBD2 covers 8 bases. Germline CDR1 SEHNR, CDR2 FQNEAQ (reference sequence). The CDR3 length is 14 residues. The V gene end was trimmed by 6 bases and the J gene end by 4 bases; junction bases not matched to a gene: 8. Here the CDR3 reads CASSPRLATYEQYF. CDR3 DNA sequence: TGTGCCAGCAGTCCCAGACTAGCGACGTACGAGCAGTACTTC.

V usage is TRBV6-1 and J usage is TRBJ2-1; D unclear. CDR1 and CDR2 from the germline V gene are MNHNS and SASEGT. Trimming took off 1 base at V and 12 bases at J, with 13 bases between the two ends. The CDR3 runs to 13 residues. The CDR3 DNA is TGTGCCAGCAGTGAAGGGCACACGGTAGGGCAGTTCTTC. This sequence encodes CASSEGHTVGQFF.

This rearrangement joins TRBV2 to TRBJ2-7, with D possibly matching TRBD2 (6 bases). Germline CDR1 and CDR2: SNHLY and FYNNEI. V lost 7 bases and J 0 bases, leaving 25 bases between the germline ends. The CDR3 has 18 amino acids. The CDR3 DNA reads as TGTGCCAGCAAAATAGGGCCCTGGGCGGGGCGGGGCTCCTACGAGCAGTACTTC. This gives the protein CASKIGPWAGRGSYEQYF. The full variable domain, rest sourced from reference TRBV2 and TRBJ2-7, is EPEVTQTPSHQVTQMGQEVILRCVPISNHLYFYWYRQILGQKVEFLVSFYNNEISEKSEIFDDQFSVERPDGSNFTLKIRSTKLEDSAMYFCASKIGPWAGRGSYEQYFGPGTRLTVT.